These T cell receptor beta chains were read from a single sample in a study of Ad26.COV2.S vaccination and SARS-CoV-2 variants. Produced via immunoSEQ multiplex PCR; TCRdb's table is partial and in-frame only. The table lists some 480,000 clones, roughly 87% of them singletons. Material: peripheral blood, obtained in a trial of Ad26.COV2.S vaccine versus placebo. The receptor set was obtained from a person between 18 and 59 years old who received the Ad26.COV2.S COVID-19 vaccine or a placebo. The CDR3 runs from the conserved cysteine through the conserved F or W. D genes are given only for firm matches. Clone sizes are given selectively: once, few, many, or a class where the clone is expanded.

abundance: -
d_gene: -
j_gene: TRBJ1-1
v_gene: TRBV6-5
CDR3aa: CASEGGTEAFF
CDR3nt: TGTGCCAGCGAGGGGGGCACTGAAGCTTTCTTT

abundance: many
d_gene: TRBD2
j_gene: TRBJ2-7
v_gene: TRBV29-1
CDR3aa: CSVVGWASGDYEQYF
CDR3nt: TGCAGCGTTGTTGGTTGGGCTAGCGGGGACTACGAGCAGTACTTC

abundance: -
d_gene: TRBD1
j_gene: TRBJ2-5
v_gene: TRBV4-2
CDR3aa: CASSRRGQGWQETQYF
CDR3nt: TGTGCCAGCAGCCGGCGGGGACAGGGGTGGCAAGAGACCCAGTACTTC

abundance: once
d_gene: -
j_gene: TRBJ2-1
v_gene: TRBV7-2
CDR3aa: CASSLGGLDNEQFF
CDR3nt: TGTGCCAGCAGCTTAGGCGGGTTGGACAATGAGCAGTTCTTC

abundance: -
d_gene: -
j_gene: TRBJ1-5
v_gene: TRBV19
CDR3aa: CASSLIMGGNQPQHF
CDR3nt: TGTGCCAGTAGTTTGATCATGGGTGGCAATCAGCCCCAGCATTTT

abundance: -
d_gene: -
j_gene: TRBJ1-4
v_gene: TRBV19
CDR3aa: CASAPPTNEKLFF
CDR3nt: TGTGCCAGTGCCCCGCCAACTAATGAAAAACTGTTTTTT

abundance: -
d_gene: -
j_gene: TRBJ2-7
v_gene: TRBV5-1
CDR3aa: CASSFGTPISYEQYF
CDR3nt: TGCGCCAGCAGCTTCGGGACACCGATAAGTTACGAGCAGTACTTC

abundance: once
d_gene: -
j_gene: TRBJ2-3
v_gene: TRBV7-3
CDR3aa: CASSLGGGEMGDTQYF
CDR3nt: TGTGCCAGCAGCTTAGGCGGAGGTGAGATGGGAGATACGCAGTATTTT

abundance: -
d_gene: -
j_gene: TRBJ2-2
v_gene: TRBV5-1
CDR3aa: CASSGGLAVTGELFF
CDR3nt: TGCGCCAGCAGCGGGGGGCTAGCGGTAACCGGGGAGCTGTTTTTT

abundance: -
d_gene: -
j_gene: TRBJ1-2
v_gene: TRBV18
CDR3aa: CASSPMKEGNYGYTF
CDR3nt: TGTGCCAGCTCACCAATGAAGGAGGGCAACTATGGCTACACCTTC

abundance: -
d_gene: -
j_gene: TRBJ2-2
v_gene: TRBV5-5
CDR3aa: CASSFSGATGELFF
CDR3nt: TGTGCCAGCAGCTTTTCGGGAGCCACCGGGGAGCTGTTTTTT

abundance: -
d_gene: -
j_gene: TRBJ2-1
v_gene: TRBV19
CDR3aa: CASSWGASYNEQFF
CDR3nt: TGTGCCAGTAGTTGGGGGGCCAGTTACAATGAGCAGTTCTTC

abundance: -
d_gene: -
j_gene: TRBJ2-7
v_gene: TRBV2
CDR3aa: CASSNSYEQYF
CDR3nt: TGTGCCAGCAGTAACTCCTACGAGCAGTACTTC

abundance: few
d_gene: -
j_gene: TRBJ1-2
v_gene: TRBV6-5
CDR3aa: CASSYVRGGGYTF
CDR3nt: TGTGCCAGCAGTTACGTCAGGGGCGGGGGCTACACCTTC

abundance: -
d_gene: -
j_gene: TRBJ2-1
v_gene: TRBV4-3
CDR3aa: CASSQHLSSYNEQFF
CDR3nt: TGCGCCAGCAGCCAACATTTGAGCTCCTACAATGAGCAGTTCTTC

abundance: -
d_gene: -
j_gene: TRBJ2-7
v_gene: TRBV7-8
CDR3aa: CASSLTTYEQYF
CDR3nt: TGTGCCAGCAGCTTAACCACGTACGAGCAGTACTTC

abundance: many
d_gene: TRBD2
j_gene: TRBJ2-7
v_gene: TRBV29-1
CDR3aa: CSVLAGFYEQYF
CDR3nt: TGCAGCGTCTTAGCGGGGTTTTACGAGCAGTACTTC

abundance: -
d_gene: TRBD2
j_gene: TRBJ2-3
v_gene: TRBV7-3
CDR3aa: CASSSGGSDTQYF
CDR3nt: TGTGCCAGCAGCTCGGGAGGGTCAGATACGCAGTATTTT

abundance: -
d_gene: TRBD1
j_gene: TRBJ1-6
v_gene: TRBV6-6
CDR3aa: CASSYRGRSNSPLHF
CDR3nt: TGTGCCAGCAGTTACAGGGGGCGGTCGAATTCACCCCTCCACTTT

abundance: -
d_gene: -
j_gene: TRBJ1-6
v_gene: TRBV7-8
CDR3aa: CASSLEGFVTPLHF
CDR3nt: TGTGCCAGCAGCTTAGAAGGGTTTGTGACACCCCTCCACTTT

abundance: -
d_gene: TRBD2
j_gene: TRBJ2-6
v_gene: TRBV7-2
CDR3aa: CASSLGTSGPGSGANVLTF
CDR3nt: TGTGCCAGCAGCTTAGGGACTAGCGGGCCTGGCTCTGGGGCCAACGTCCTGACTTTC

abundance: -
d_gene: -
j_gene: TRBJ2-3
v_gene: TRBV11-2
CDR3aa: CASSLNRDTQYF
CDR3nt: TGTGCCAGCAGCTTAAACCGAGATACGCAGTATTTT

abundance: -
d_gene: TRBD2
j_gene: TRBJ2-1
v_gene: TRBV5-6
CDR3aa: CASSIPGLAGGPVNEQFF
CDR3nt: TGTGCCAGCAGCATACCGGGACTAGCGGGAGGGCCGGTCAATGAGCAGTTCTTC

abundance: -
d_gene: TRBD1
j_gene: TRBJ2-3
v_gene: TRBV19
CDR3aa: CASSFYARQGLTDTQYF
CDR3nt: TGTGCCAGTAGTTTTTACGCTCGACAGGGCCTCACAGATACGCAGTATTTT

abundance: -
d_gene: -
j_gene: TRBJ1-1
v_gene: TRBV11-3
CDR3aa: CASSNDGNTEAFF
CDR3nt: TGTGCCAGCAGCAACGACGGAAACACTGAAGCTTTCTTT

abundance: -
d_gene: TRBD1
j_gene: TRBJ1-2
v_gene: TRBV29-1
CDR3aa: CSVDGQGVGGYTF
CDR3nt: TGCAGCGTAGACGGACAGGGTGTGGGTGGCTACACCTTC

abundance: -
d_gene: -
j_gene: TRBJ1-2
v_gene: TRBV19
CDR3aa: CASSSAFSGTEVWYTF
CDR3nt: TGTGCCAGTAGTAGTGCCTTTTCCGGGACCGAAGTTTGGTACACCTTC

abundance: -
d_gene: -
j_gene: TRBJ2-3
v_gene: TRBV30
CDR3aa: CAWSVDGGTDTQYF
CDR3nt: TGTGCCTGGAGTGTAGACGGTGGCACAGATACGCAGTATTTT

abundance: -
d_gene: -
j_gene: TRBJ1-3
v_gene: TRBV6-5
CDR3aa: CASSNGPSTIYF
CDR3nt: TGTGCCAGCAGTAATGGACCCTCCACCATATATTTT

abundance: once
d_gene: -
j_gene: TRBJ1-2
v_gene: TRBV6-5
CDR3aa: CASNQLTQGLGGYTF
CDR3nt: TGTGCCAGCAACCAACTAACCCAGGGTCTGGGGGGCTACACCTTC

abundance: -
d_gene: -
j_gene: TRBJ1-5
v_gene: TRBV28
CDR3aa: CASSLRQAGNQPQHF
CDR3nt: TGTGCCAGCAGTCTCCGACAGGCGGGCAATCAGCCCCAGCATTTT

abundance: -
d_gene: TRBD1
j_gene: TRBJ1-1
v_gene: TRBV19
CDR3aa: CASRKQGIMNTEAFF
CDR3nt: TGTGCCAGTAGAAAACAGGGGATAATGAACACTGAAGCTTTCTTT

abundance: -
d_gene: -
j_gene: TRBJ1-1
v_gene: TRBV19
CDR3aa: CASSMYTEAFF
CDR3nt: TGTGCCAGTAGTATGTACACTGAAGCTTTCTTT

abundance: -
d_gene: -
j_gene: TRBJ1-1
v_gene: TRBV6-5
CDR3aa: CASRRTLNTEAFF
CDR3nt: TGTGCCAGCAGAAGGACACTGAACACTGAAGCTTTCTTT

abundance: -
d_gene: TRBD1
j_gene: TRBJ1-1
v_gene: TRBV7-2
CDR3aa: CASSQAGGLTEAFF
CDR3nt: TGTGCCAGCAGCCAGGCAGGGGGTTTAACTGAAGCTTTCTTT

abundance: few
d_gene: -
j_gene: TRBJ2-5
v_gene: TRBV2
CDR3aa: CASRGHSRGETQYF
CDR3nt: TGTGCCAGCAGGGGGCACTCCCGAGGAGAGACCCAGTACTTC

abundance: -
d_gene: -
j_gene: TRBJ2-4
v_gene: TRBV11-2
CDR3aa: CASSLLRWGVGIAKNIQYF
CDR3nt: TGTGCCAGCAGCCTACTGCGATGGGGTGTGGGAATAGCCAAAAACATTCAGTACTTC

abundance: once
d_gene: TRBD1
j_gene: TRBJ2-1
v_gene: TRBV27
CDR3aa: CAIAPGQVPYNEQFF
CDR3nt: TGTGCCATCGCTCCGGGACAGGTACCCTACAATGAGCAGTTCTTC

abundance: once
d_gene: TRBD2
j_gene: TRBJ2-1
v_gene: TRBV5-1
CDR3aa: CASSLGTSGYGEQFF
CDR3nt: TGCGCCAGCAGCTTGGGGACTAGCGGGTACGGTGAGCAGTTCTTC

abundance: -
d_gene: TRBD1
j_gene: TRBJ1-2
v_gene: TRBV19
CDR3aa: CASNDRGSGYTF
CDR3nt: TGTGCCAGTAACGACAGGGGTTCAGGCTACACCTTC

abundance: -
d_gene: TRBD1
j_gene: TRBJ1-4
v_gene: TRBV4-3
CDR3aa: CASSQNRGLANEKLFF
CDR3nt: TGCGCCAGCAGCCAGAACAGGGGGCTCGCTAATGAAAAACTGTTTTTT

abundance: -
d_gene: -
j_gene: TRBJ1-1
v_gene: TRBV10-3
CDR3aa: CAISLSNTEAFF
CDR3nt: TGTGCCATCAGTCTTTCAAACACTGAAGCTTTCTTT

abundance: -
d_gene: -
j_gene: TRBJ2-1
v_gene: TRBV13
CDR3aa: CASSPRGVGGIYNEQFF
CDR3nt: TGTGCCAGCAGCCCTAGGGGTGTCGGGGGAATCTACAATGAGCAGTTCTTC

abundance: -
d_gene: -
j_gene: TRBJ1-2
v_gene: TRBV7-2
CDR3aa: CASSLGPDSSGYTF
CDR3nt: TGTGCCAGCAGCTTAGGGCCAGATAGTAGTGGCTACACCTTC

abundance: -
d_gene: -
j_gene: TRBJ1-1
v_gene: TRBV6-4
CDR3aa: CASDGTAALRMNTEAFF
CDR3nt: TGTGCCAGCGACGGAACCGCCGCCCTAAGGATGAACACTGAAGCTTTCTTT